In this sample, the clone carrying this TCR beta chain turned up many times. The antigen is not known. CDR3 length equals 14 residues. V was clipped by 3 bases and J by 9 bases; unmatched bases: 6. One entry per CDR3 protein, called by TCRdb with MiXCR from the RACE reads. The data contain over 50,000 distinct CDR3 sequences, roughly 10% of them singletons. Time point given: pre-sensitization, week 0. The treatment: therapeutic diphenylcyclopropenone sensitization with weekly scalp DPC. Total RNA extraction was carried out from unfractionated whole blood. Those who donated were patients with alopecia, 18 to 70 years of age, and suitable for DPC. The data are from a study of human T cells and chemical hapten exposure. Study as a whole: DPC 0.01% went on the upper back by patch test, with reading at 6 days. Alopecia areata, totalis and universalis patients, mostly female, were included. General study findings and limits: Expanded TCRs made up significantly more big CDR3 similarity clusters than controls did.

The specimen comprised whole blood, sampled in connection with sensitization to the hapten diphenylcyclopropenone (DPC). The chain uses TRBV12-3 or TRBV12-4 and TRBJ2-1, with TRBD2 identical over 9 bases. The source is a woman in her twenties or thirties with alopecia areata. Some clones in this sample may be carry-over from other donors' samples. The CDR3 loop reads CASSLSSGGVEQFF. CDR3 nucleotides: TGTGCCAGCAGTTTGAGTAGCGGGGGCGTTGAGCAGTTCTTC.